This T cell receptor (beta chain) was captured in a study of metastatic and nonmetastatic thyroid tumors. TCRdb recomputed clones from the PCR reads via MiXCR. The sample has 20,000 or so clones, approximately 11% seen once. The CDR3 is made up of 15 amino acids. CDR1 MNHEY and CDR2 SVGAGI come from the germline V gene. Study-level findings and limits: It was reported that TCR beta diversity was significantly higher in malignant thyroid tumors than benign nodules, in blood and tumor.

Note on this clone: Its antigen is unidentified. Relative to the germline gene, one junction end is altered; a read error may explain this.

No patient had received any treatment before thyroid surgery. Sequencing used blood. The rearrangement uses TRBV6-5 and TRBJ2-2; TRBD1 is a possible D gene (5 bases). The sequence was collected from a female donor with papillary thyroid cancer or a benign thyroid nodule (not recorded which). Some clones in this sample may be carry-over from other donors' samples. CDR3 sequence (DNA): TGTGCCAGCTGTTACATACAGGTTGGGTCCGGGGAGCTGTTTTTT. Translated, it gives CASCYIQVGSGELFF.